These 29 T cell receptor beta chains originate from one sample sequenced in a study of blood T cells in healthy people across ages. Next came a second PCR, run for about 7 to 11 cycles, which used a sample-barcoded 5' primer along with a J-beta primer mix. Using its own MiXCR run on the 5' RACE reads, TCRdb lists one record per CDR3 protein. This sample has some 1.7 million distinct CDR3 sequences; over 25% occur once, and the top ten carry over 7%. The specimen was blood. The receptors shown here come from a woman in her twenties or thirties in good health.

A remark on this clonotype: The junction departs from the called germline gene at one end, perhaps through a read error. The chain combines TRBV10-3 with TRBJ2-7, with D perhaps TRBD1 (6 bases). The CDR3 has 15 amino acids. Germline V gene sequence: CDR1 ENHRY, CDR2 SYGVKD. The CDR3 DNA reads as TGTGCCATCGGTGAGTCCAGGGGTGGGACCTACGAGCAGTACTTC. Protein sequence: CAIGESRGGTYEQYF.

In this sample, this clonotype turned up many times. The gene calls are TRBV11-2 and TRBJ2-1, with 7 bases identical to TRBD2. Trimming at V came to 2 bases and at J to 4 bases, leaving 5 bases not matched to a gene. This CDR3 comprises 15 residues. Germline V CDR1 and CDR2: SGHAT, FQNNGV. CDR3 region: CASSLLHGGYNEQFF. The CDR3, as DNA: TGTGCCAGCAGCTTATTACACGGGGGGTACAATGAGCAGTTCTTC.

The sample holds a few counts of this clonotype. This rearrangement joins TRBV5-1 to TRBJ2-3, with D possibly TRBD2 on 6 matching bases. Trimming left V 0 bases short and J 3 bases short, with 20 bases between. The germline V gene encodes CDR1 SGHRS and CDR2 YFSETQ. This CDR3 is built from 18 residues. CDR3 bases: TGCGCCAGCAGCTTGGAGGGGACCGGGCGGGGCGCAACAGATACGCAGTATTTT. It specifies CASSLEGTGRGATDTQYF.

The chain recombines TRBV12-3 or TRBV12-4 with TRBJ1-2; possible D gene TRBD1, 6 bases. V gave up 3 bases and J gave up 4 bases, with 12 bases separating them. CDR3 length: 14 amino acids. The CDR3 DNA reads TGTGCCAGCAGTTTTTCCTCCAGGGGCTATGGCTACACCTTC. Translated, it gives CASSFSSRGYGYTF.

The chain has TRBV7-9 and TRBJ2-4; 7 bases are a match to TRBD2. There are 16 residues in the CDR3. Germline values: CDR1 SEHNR, CDR2 FQNEAQ (reference sequence). With 1 base clipped from V and 3 bases from J, the junction kept 6 bases outside the gene matches. CDR3 region: CASSLGSGNDKNIQYF. CDR3 coding DNA: TGTGCCAGCAGCTTAGGGAGCGGGAATGACAAAAACATTCAGTACTTC. Full variable domain (remainder filled in from reference TRBV7-9 and TRBJ2-4): DTGVSQNPRHKITKRGQNVTFRCDPISEHNRLYWYRQTLGQGPEFLTYFQNEAQLEKSRLLSDRFSAERPKGSFSTLEIQRTEQGDSAMYLCASSLGSGNDKNIQYFGAGTRLSVL.

A few counts support this clonotype. The junction differs from germline at one of its ends, possibly a read error. The CDR3 loop reads CAASDYTGEGETQYF. The CDR3 DNA reads as TGTGCCGCCAGTGATTACACAGGGGAGGGAGAGACCCAGTACTTC. The V call is TRBV24-1, the J call TRBJ2-5, with D perhaps given as TRBD1 or TRBD2 (7 bases each). The CDR3 has 15 residues. Germline V lookup: CDR1 KGHDR, CDR2 SFDVKD.

The rearrangement links TRBV24-1 to TRBJ2-2; 8 positions match TRBD1. The CDR3 length is 16 residues. V trimming: 4 bases; J trimming: 1 base; junction bases outside the gene matches: 4. Per germline, CDR1 KGHDR and CDR2 SFDVKD. The CDR3 sequence is CATSDPGQENTGELFF. CDR3 DNA: TGTGCCACCAGTGACCCGGGACAGGAGAACACCGGGGAGCTGTTTTTT.

The chain links TRBV29-1 to TRBJ2-5; D gene uncertain. V was cut by 8 bases and J by 2 bases, with 12 bases left in between. CDR1 is SQVTM, CDR2 ANQGSEA, per germline. The CDR3 runs to 12 residues. The CDR3 coding sequence is TGCAGCACTGGGCTCCTTCAAGAGACCCAGTACTTC. Encoded protein: CSTGLLQETQYF.

This chain uses TRBV20-1 with TRBJ2-7; 12 bases map to TRBD2. Germline CDR1 reads DFQATT; CDR2 reads SNEGSKA (reference sequence). V was pared by 2 bases and J by 7 bases, with 3 bases of the junction left unmatched. CDR3 length: 13 residues. The CDR3 reads CSARILAGGEQYF. DNA for the CDR3: TGCAGTGCTAGAATACTAGCGGGAGGTGAGCAGTACTTC.

V and J are TRBV4-1 and TRBJ1-1; the D gene is possibly TRBD1 (6 bases). Germline V gene data show CDR1 as MGHRA and CDR2 as YSYEKL. CDR3 length: 15 amino acids. Trimming shortened V by 7 bases and J by 0 bases, and 15 bases separated the two germline ends. The CDR3 sequence: CASNEGHLMNTEAFF. Written as DNA, the CDR3 is TGCGCCAGCAATGAGGGACACCTCATGAACACTGAAGCTTTCTTT.

As regards this clonotype: One junction end disagrees with the germline gene, perhaps due to a read error. The gene calls are TRBV5-1 and TRBJ1-2; D is ambiguous. Germline lookup yields CDR1 SGHRS and CDR2 YFSETQ. The CDR3 covers 12 residues. This chain's CDR3 is CAGSSPFYGYTF. The CDR3 nucleotides are TGCGCCGGCAGCTCCCCTTTCTATGGCTACACCTTC.

The chain links TRBV12-5 to TRBJ2-5; either TRBD1 or TRBD2 may fit D (6 bases each). Germline values: CDR1 LGHNT, CDR2 FRNRAP. V lost 1 base and J 11 bases, leaving 20 bases between the germline ends. This CDR3 spans 15 amino acids. CDR3 protein: CASGLDGGALGEQYF. CDR3 nucleotides: TGTGCTAGTGGTTTGGACGGGGGCGCTTTAGGGGAGCAGTACTTC.

Ten or more counts support this clonotype. The V gene is TRBV7-2, the J gene TRBJ2-7, with 10 bases aligning to TRBD2. CDR3 length equals 14 residues. From germline, CDR1 is SGHTA and CDR2 FQGNSA. Trimming at V came to 2 bases and at J to 7 bases, leaving 5 bases not matched to a gene. CDR3 region: CASSLQAGGDEQYF. Written as DNA, the CDR3 is TGTGCCAGCAGCTTACAAGCGGGAGGGGATGAGCAGTACTTC. The whole variable domain, filled in from reference TRBV7-2 and TRBJ2-7, reads GAGVSQSPSNKVTEKGKDVELRCDPISGHTALYWYRQSLGQGLEFLIYFQGNSAPDKSGLPSDRFSAERTGGSVSTLTIQRTQQEDSAVYLCASSLQAGGDEQYFGPGTRLTVT.

The J gene is TRBJ2-1, the V gene TRBV7-9; D call uncertain. CDR1 and CDR2 from the germline V gene are SEHNR and FQNEAQ (reference sequence). This CDR3 comprises 15 residues. Trimming stripped 0 bases from V and 3 bases from J, with 9 bases between. CDR3 loop: CASSLAIAVYNEQFF. DNA of the CDR3: TGTGCCAGCAGCTTAGCAATTGCAGTCTACAATGAGCAGTTCTTC. The full variable domain, completed using reference TRBV7-9 and TRBJ2-1, is DTGVSQNPRHKITKRGQNVTFRCDPISEHNRLYWYRQTLGQGPEFLTYFQNEAQLEKSRLLSDRFSAERPKGSFSTLEIQRTEQGDSAMYLCASSLAIAVYNEQFFGPGTRLTVL.

This chain joins TRBV27 and TRBJ1-1; tentatively, D is TRBD1 (5 bases). The ends were cut back, 6 bases at V and 12 bases at J, with 23 bases in the middle. CDR1 and CDR2 (germline): MNHEY, SMNVEV (reference sequence). The CDR3 spans 14 residues. This CDR3 reads CASSPSPPTEGTFF. The CDR3 DNA is TGTGCCAGCAGCCCTTCCCCTCCGACAGAGGGGACTTTCTTT.

This clonotype has just a few counts. The chain recombines TRBV2 with TRBJ1-3; 7 nucleotides match TRBD1. The CDR3 loop spans 15 amino acids. After removal of 6 bases from V and 0 bases from J, the junction contained 5 bases not matched to a gene. CDR1 is SNHLY, CDR2 FYNNEI, per germline. DNA of the CDR3: TGTGCCAGCAGACGACAGGGATCCTCTGGAAACACCATATATTTT. Amino acid sequence: CASRRQGSSGNTIYF.

The chain combines TRBV6-6 with TRBJ1-1, with D perhaps TRBD1 (6 bases). This CDR3 spans 12 amino acids. Germline CDR1 and CDR2: MNHNY and SVGAGI (reference sequence). Trimming shortened V by 2 bases and J by 8 bases, and 9 bases separated the two germline ends. The CDR3 DNA reads TGTGCCAGCAGTTACGGGGGGCGGGAAGCTTTCTTT. Protein product: CASSYGGREAFF.

The CDR3 is CASSVQENEQYF. The CDR3 nucleotides are TGTGCCAGCAGCGTACAGGAGAATGAGCAGTACTTC. The chain recombines TRBV9 with TRBJ2-5; D is unresolved. The germline CDR1 and CDR2 sequences are SGDLS and YYNGEE. Trimming removed 1 base from V and 11 bases from J, with 12 bases in between. CDR3 size: 12 residues.

On this clonotype: At one end, the junction sequence differs from germline, possibly due to a read error. The CDR3 loop reads CTSSPDRINEKLFF. The DNA for the CDR3 is TGTACCAGCAGTCCCGACAGAATTAATGAAAAACTGTTTTTT. The chain links TRBV12-3 or TRBV12-4 to TRBJ1-4; a possible D gene is TRBD1 (5 bases). This CDR3 is 14 amino acids long.

A remark on this clonotype: At one of its ends the junction is not consistent with the germline gene, which may arise from a read error. The J gene is TRBJ2-1, the V gene TRBV7-2, with D perhaps matching TRBD2 (5 bases). Germline V gene data show CDR1 as SGHTA and CDR2 as FQGNSA. The CDR3 is 13 residues long. CDR3: CANSLSSMNEQFF. CDR3 coding DNA: TGTGCCAACAGCTTATCTAGCATGAATGAGCAGTTCTTC. Looking up the rest from reference TRBV7-2 and TRBJ2-1 gives the full variable domain: GAGVSQSPSNKVTEKGKDVELRCDPISGHTALYWYRQSLGQGLEFLIYFQGNSAPDKSGLPSDRFSAERTGGSVSTLTIQRTQQEDSAVYLCANSLSSMNEQFFGPGTRLTVL.

This clonotype was seen a few times. The chain couples TRBV18 to TRBJ1-2, with 7 bases identical to TRBD1. CDR1 and CDR2 from the germline V gene are KGHSH and LQKENI. The CDR3 has 16 amino acids. V trimming: 3 bases; J trimming: 4 bases; junction bases outside the gene matches: 11. CDR3 region: CASSPGRGPLSYGYTF. DNA for the CDR3: TGTGCCAGCTCACCCGGAAGGGGGCCGCTCAGCTATGGCTACACCTTC.

The chain carries TRBV5-1 and TRBJ2-5, with D possibly matching TRBD2 (6 bases). Deletions cut 7 bases from V and 1 base from J, with 17 bases between. Per the germline V gene, CDR1 is SGHRS and CDR2 is YFSETQ. CDR3 length equals 15 residues. In nucleotides, the CDR3 is TGCGCCAGCCTCCCGGGCGGGGAGGTCCAAGAGACCCAGTACTTC. Translating it yields CASLPGGEVQETQYF.

This clonotype was observed once. The rearrangement links TRBV20-1 to TRBJ2-1; TRBD2 is a possible D gene (6 bases). The assigned J gene may be wrong: the sequence end matches TRBJ2-7 better. The CDR3 extends over 16 amino acids. Germline values: CDR1 DFQATT, CDR2 SNEGSKA (reference sequence). The CDR3 sequence: CSARRRDSYSYNEQYF. The CDR3 nucleotides are TGCAGTGCTAGACGACGGGACTCCTACTCCTACAATGAGCAGTACTTC.

In its sample, this clonotype was seen a few times. The CDR3 reads CASSGRDRDSGEQYF. The CDR3 DNA follows: TGTGCCAGCAGCGGGAGGGACAGGGATTCGGGAGAGCAGTACTTC. The gene calls are TRBV2 and TRBJ2-5; possibly TRBD1 for D (9 bases). Germline loops: CDR1 SNHLY, CDR2 FYNNEI. The CDR3 consists of 15 residues. Trimming removed 6 bases from V and 11 bases from J, with 25 bases in between.

J is TRBJ1-1 and V is TRBV7-2; the D gene is possibly TRBD1 (6 bases). Trimming cost V 1 base and J 7 bases, with 13 bases left between them. Germline loops: CDR1 SGHTA, CDR2 FQGNSA. The CDR3 consists of 14 residues. The CDR3 here is CASSLDWGRVEAFF. The CDR3 region has the DNA TGTGCCAGCAGCTTAGACTGGGGGCGGGTTGAAGCTTTCTTT.

The V call is TRBV3-1, the J call TRBJ2-3; D unresolved. The CDR3 covers 14 residues. V lost 1 base to trimming and J lost 0 bases, with 5 bases between them. Germline V gene data show CDR1 as LGHDT and CDR2 as YNNKEL (reference sequence). In DNA, the CDR3 is TGTGCCAGCAGCCAAGGGTACAGCACAGATACGCAGTATTTT. Protein: CASSQGYSTDTQYF.

The chain couples TRBV14 to TRBJ2-7; 10 bases match TRBD1. The CDR3 has 17 amino acids. CDR1 and CDR2 (germline): SGHDN, FVKESK. The V and J ends lost 0 bases and 1 base, in that order; junction bases with no gene match: 6. The CDR3 DNA reads TGTGCCAGCAGCCAAGATCTCGGGACAGGGGATTCCTACGAGCAGTACTTC. Its protein product is CASSQDLGTGDSYEQYF.

This clonotype came up a few times. The V and J genes are TRBV10-3 and TRBJ1-2, with D hard to call. CDR3 length equals 13 residues. V gave up 8 bases and J gave up 0 bases, with 10 bases separating them. Germline values: CDR1 ENHRY, CDR2 SYGVKD. Written as DNA, the CDR3 is TGTGCCATCCGAAAGGCCGCTAACTATGGCTACACCTTC. This sequence encodes CAIRKAANYGYTF.

The chain employs TRBV4-1 and TRBJ1-1; D is undetermined. From germline, CDR1 is MGHRA and CDR2 YSYEKL. Trimming cost V 0 bases and J 11 bases, with 16 bases left between them. The CDR3 length is 14 residues. Here the CDR3 DNA reads TGCGCCAGCAGCCAAGAAAAAACCTACCATGGGGCTTTCTTT. The encoded protein is CASSQEKTYHGAFF.